This T cell receptor (beta chain) was captured by sequencing in a study of shared clonotypes between healthy human individuals. Points from the study as a whole: Read depth was anticipated to influence clonotype sharing among donors.

In regard to this clone: Its antigen is not known.

V lost 7 bases, J lost 1 base, and 5 bases stayed unmatched. The CDR3 is made up of 13 amino acids. Looked up from germline, CDR1 is SGHRS and CDR2 is YFSETQ. TCRdb keeps only in-frame clones here, not all; method: immunoSEQ multiplex PCR. Seen here are some 980,000 clones, approximately 80% observed once, and the top ten hold roughly 1.5%. The chain joins TRBV5-1 to TRBJ2-7, with 7 nucleotides matching TRBD1. Sequencing was carried out using memory CD4+ T cells sorted from blood. Subset here: CD45RA-negative fraction. The origin of this receptor is a man aged 18 to 30 in good health. The CDR3 reads CASGTGQSYEQYF. As DNA, the CDR3 is TGCGCCAGCGGCACGGGACAGTCCTACGAGCAGTACTTC.